The T cell receptor (beta chain) under discussion was sequenced for a study of regulatory T cells in long-lasting Graves disease. Broader study findings: TRBV28 was favored in persistent disease, as were TRBJ1-2 and TRBJ2-5.

CDR3 length: 15 amino acids. Germline CDR1 reads LNHDA; CDR2 reads SQIVND (reference sequence). V lost 3 bases and J 0 bases, leaving 9 bases between the germline ends. As regards this clonotype: Its antigen is unidentified.

Sample time point: persistent/refractory GD, antithyroid drugs over 5 years with positive TRAb. Preparation of the TCR library used RNA extracted from PBMCs. It was American Thyroid Association guidelines that determined Graves' disease diagnosis. Construction of TCR beta libraries relied on iRepertoire HTBI primers and on Arm-PCR targeting CDR3 regions. How the authors handled the data: Some 57 TRBV and some 14 TRBJ segments were identified across samples. Each CDR3 protein gets one entry after TCRdb re-called the multiplex PCR reads with MiXCR. The V and J calls were determined by TCRdb, not by the authors. The sample gives a few hundred thousand distinct CDR3 sequences, roughly a quarter of which show up once; 26% is in the top ten.

Sequenced material: peripheral blood mononuclear cells (PBMCs), taken when the disease was refractory, from a patient treated with antithyroid drugs. The TCR originated in a female donor with Graves disease. V is TRBV19 and J is TRBJ1-5; D is uncertain. The CDR3 is CASSMGQNSNQPQHF. CDR3 bases: TGTGCCAGTAGTATGGGTCAGAATAGCAATCAGCCCCAGCATTTT.